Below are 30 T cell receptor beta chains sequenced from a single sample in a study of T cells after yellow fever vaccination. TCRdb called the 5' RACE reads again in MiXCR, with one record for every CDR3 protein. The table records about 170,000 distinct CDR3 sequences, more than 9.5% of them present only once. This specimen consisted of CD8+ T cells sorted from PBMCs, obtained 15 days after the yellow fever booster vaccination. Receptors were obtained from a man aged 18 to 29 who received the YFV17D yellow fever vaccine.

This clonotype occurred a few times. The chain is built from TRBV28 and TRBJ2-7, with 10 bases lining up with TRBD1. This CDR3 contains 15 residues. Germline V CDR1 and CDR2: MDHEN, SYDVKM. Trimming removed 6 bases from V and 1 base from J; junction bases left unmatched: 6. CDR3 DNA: TGTGCCAGCAGGGCCGGGACAGGGGTGTCCTACGAGCAGTACGTC. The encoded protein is CASRAGTGVSYEQYV.

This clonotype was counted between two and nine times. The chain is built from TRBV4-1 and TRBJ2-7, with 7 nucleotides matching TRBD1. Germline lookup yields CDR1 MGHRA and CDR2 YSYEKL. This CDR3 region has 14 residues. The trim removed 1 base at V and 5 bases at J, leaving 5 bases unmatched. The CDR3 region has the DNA TGCGCCAGCAGCCAAGTTCTAGGGGGCGACGAGCAGTACTTC. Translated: CASSQVLGGDEQYF.

DNA of the CDR3: TGCGCCAGCAAACCGGGACTAGCCTCCTACAATGAGCAGTTCTTC. Its translation is CASKPGLASYNEQFF. The chain joins TRBV5-1 to TRBJ2-1; 9 bases align to TRBD2. CDR1 SGHRS and CDR2 YFSETQ come from the germline V gene. This CDR3 spans 15 amino acids. V lost 6 bases, J lost 0 bases, and 4 bases stayed unmatched.

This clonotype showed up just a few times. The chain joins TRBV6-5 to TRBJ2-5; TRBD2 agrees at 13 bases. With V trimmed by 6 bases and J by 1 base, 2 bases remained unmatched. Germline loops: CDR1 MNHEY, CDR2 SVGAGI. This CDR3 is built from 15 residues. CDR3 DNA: TGTGCCAGCAGACGACTAGCGGGGGGCCAAGAGACCCAGTACTTC. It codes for CASRRLAGGQETQYF.

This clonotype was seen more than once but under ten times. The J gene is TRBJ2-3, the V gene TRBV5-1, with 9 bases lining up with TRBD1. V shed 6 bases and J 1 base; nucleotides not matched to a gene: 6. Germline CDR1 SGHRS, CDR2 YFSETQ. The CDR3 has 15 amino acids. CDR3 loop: CASKARDRGTDTQYF. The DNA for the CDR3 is TGCGCCAGCAAAGCCCGGGACAGGGGCACAGATACGCAGTATTTT. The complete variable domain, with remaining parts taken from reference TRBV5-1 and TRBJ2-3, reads KAGVTQTPRYLIKTRGQQVTLSCSPISGHRSVSWYQQTPGQGLQFLFEYFSETQRNKGNFPGRFSGRQFSNSRSEMNVSTLELGDSALYLCASKARDRGTDTQYFGPGTRLTVL.

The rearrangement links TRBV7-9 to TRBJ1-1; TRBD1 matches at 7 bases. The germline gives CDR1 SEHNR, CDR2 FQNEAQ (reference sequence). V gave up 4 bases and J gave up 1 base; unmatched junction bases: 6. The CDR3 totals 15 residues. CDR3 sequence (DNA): TGTGCCAGCAGCTCTCTGGGACAGTCGAACACTGAAGCTTTCTTT. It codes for CASSSLGQSNTEAFF.

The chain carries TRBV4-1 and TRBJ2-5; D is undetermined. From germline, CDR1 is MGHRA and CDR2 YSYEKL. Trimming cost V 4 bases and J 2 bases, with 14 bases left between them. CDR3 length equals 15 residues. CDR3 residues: CASSPLGNGQETQYF. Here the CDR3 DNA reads TGCGCCAGCAGCCCCCTCGGCAACGGGCAAGAGACCCAGTACTTC.

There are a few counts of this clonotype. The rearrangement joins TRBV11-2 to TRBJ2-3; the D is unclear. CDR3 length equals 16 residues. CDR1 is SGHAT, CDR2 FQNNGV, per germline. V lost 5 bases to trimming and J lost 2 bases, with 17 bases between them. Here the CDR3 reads CASSLLADGFTDTQYF. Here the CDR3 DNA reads TGTGCCAGCAGCCTCCTCGCGGACGGATTCACAGATACGCAGTATTTT. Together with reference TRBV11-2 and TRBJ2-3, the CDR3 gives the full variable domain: EAGVAQSPRYKIIEKRQSVAFWCNPISGHATLYWYQQILGQGPKLLIQFQNNGVVDDSQLPKDRFSAERLKGVDSTLKIQPAKLEDSAVYLCASSLLADGFTDTQYFGPGTRLTVL.

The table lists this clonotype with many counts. Written as DNA, the CDR3 is TGCGCCAGCAGCCTGACTAGCGTCGCAGATACGCAGTATTTT. Amino acid sequence: CASSLTSVADTQYF. J is TRBJ2-3 and V is TRBV4-1; TRBD2 matches at 8 bases. The germline V gene has CDR1 MGHRA and CDR2 YSYEKL. The CDR3 covers 14 residues. V lost 4 bases, J lost 4 bases, and 4 bases stayed unmatched.

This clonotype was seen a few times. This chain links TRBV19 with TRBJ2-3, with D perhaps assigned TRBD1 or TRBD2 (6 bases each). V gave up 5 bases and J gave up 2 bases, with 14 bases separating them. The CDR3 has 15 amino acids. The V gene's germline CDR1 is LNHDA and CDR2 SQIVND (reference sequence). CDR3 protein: CASSWRGTYTDTQYF. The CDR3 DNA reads TGTGCCAGTAGTTGGAGGGGGACCTACACAGATACGCAGTATTTT.

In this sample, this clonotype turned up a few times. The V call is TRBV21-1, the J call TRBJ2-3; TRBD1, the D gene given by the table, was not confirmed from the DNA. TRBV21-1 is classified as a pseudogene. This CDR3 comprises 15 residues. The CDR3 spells CASSKKRGQADTQYF. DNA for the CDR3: TGTGCCAGCAGCAAAAAGCGGGGGCAGGCAGATACGCAGTATTTT.

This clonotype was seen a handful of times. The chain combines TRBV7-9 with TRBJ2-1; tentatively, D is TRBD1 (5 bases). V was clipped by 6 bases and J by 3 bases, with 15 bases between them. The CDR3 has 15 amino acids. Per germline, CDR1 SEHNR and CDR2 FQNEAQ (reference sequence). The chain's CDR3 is CASSPRQGIYNEQFF. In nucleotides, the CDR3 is TGTGCCAGCAGTCCTCGCCAGGGTATCTACAATGAGCAGTTCTTC.

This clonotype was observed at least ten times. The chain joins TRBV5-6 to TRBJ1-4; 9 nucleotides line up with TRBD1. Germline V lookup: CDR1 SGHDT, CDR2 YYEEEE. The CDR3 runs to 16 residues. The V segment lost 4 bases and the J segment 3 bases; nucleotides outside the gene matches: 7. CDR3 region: CASSLLQGAANEKLFF. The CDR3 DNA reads TGTGCCAGCAGCCTACTACAGGGGGCAGCTAATGAAAAACTGTTTTTT.

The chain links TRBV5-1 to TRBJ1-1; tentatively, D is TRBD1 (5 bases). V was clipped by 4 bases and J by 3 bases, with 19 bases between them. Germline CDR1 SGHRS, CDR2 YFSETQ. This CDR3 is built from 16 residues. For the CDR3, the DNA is TGCGCCAGCAGCCGGGGCGGGGAAGGTCCGGACACTGAAGCTTTCTTT. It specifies CASSRGGEGPDTEAFF.

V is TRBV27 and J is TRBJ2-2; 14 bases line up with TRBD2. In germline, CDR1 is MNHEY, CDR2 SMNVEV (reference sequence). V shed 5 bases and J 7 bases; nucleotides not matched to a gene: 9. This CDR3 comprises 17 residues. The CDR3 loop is CASSIGTSGGQGGELFF. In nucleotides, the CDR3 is TGTGCCAGCAGTATTGGGACTAGCGGGGGCCAGGGCGGGGAGCTGTTTTTT.

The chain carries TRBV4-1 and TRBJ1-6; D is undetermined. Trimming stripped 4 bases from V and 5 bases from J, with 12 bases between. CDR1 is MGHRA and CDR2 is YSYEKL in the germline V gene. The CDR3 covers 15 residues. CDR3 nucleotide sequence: TGCGCCAGCAGCCTGCGGGTCGGGGATAATTCACCCCTCCACTTT. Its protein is CASSLRVGDNSPLHF.

The CDR3 DNA reads as TGTGCCAGCAGCCCGACAGGGGCGAACACCGGGGAGCTGTTTTTT. It codes for CASSPTGANTGELFF. This chain connects TRBV12-3 or TRBV12-4 to TRBJ2-2; 8 nucleotides match TRBD1. After removal of 6 bases from V and 0 bases from J, the junction contained 3 bases not matched to a gene. This CDR3 has 15 amino acids.

CDR3 amino acids: CASSPTRGAQYF. Here the CDR3 DNA reads TGTGCCAGCAGCCCAACCCGGGGGGCCCAGTACTTC. The J gene is TRBJ2-5, the V gene TRBV6-2 or TRBV6-3; 7 bases are shared with TRBD2. Germline CDR1 reads MNHEY; CDR2 reads SVGEGT. The CDR3 consists of 12 residues. The J segment lost 9 bases and the V segment lost 6 bases, leaving 7 bases of the junction unmatched.

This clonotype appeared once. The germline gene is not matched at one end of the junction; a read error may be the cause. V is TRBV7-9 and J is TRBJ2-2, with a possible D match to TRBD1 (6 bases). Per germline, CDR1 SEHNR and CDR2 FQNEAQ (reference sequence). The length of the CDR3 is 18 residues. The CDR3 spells CASSPSLGGHANTGELSF. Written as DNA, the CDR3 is TGTGCCAGCAGCCCTAGTTTAGGGGGTCACGCGAACACCGGGGAGCTGTCTTTT.

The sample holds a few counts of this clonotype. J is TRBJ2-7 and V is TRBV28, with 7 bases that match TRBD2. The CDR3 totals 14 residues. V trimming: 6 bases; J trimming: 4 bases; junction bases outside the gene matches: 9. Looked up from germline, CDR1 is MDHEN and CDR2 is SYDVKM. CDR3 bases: TGTGCCAGCAGCCGCGCGGGGGAAGTGTACGAGCAGTACTTC. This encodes CASSRAGEVYEQYF.

The CDR3: CSVRVGGTNEKLFF. The CDR3 bases are TGCAGCGTTAGGGTGGGGGGAACTAATGAAAAACTGTTTTTT. V usage is TRBV29-1 and J usage is TRBJ1-4; possible D gene TRBD1, 5 bases. CDR3 length: 14 amino acids. V was clipped by 5 bases and J by 1 base, with 11 bases between them. Germline V gene sequence: CDR1 SQVTM, CDR2 ANQGSEA.

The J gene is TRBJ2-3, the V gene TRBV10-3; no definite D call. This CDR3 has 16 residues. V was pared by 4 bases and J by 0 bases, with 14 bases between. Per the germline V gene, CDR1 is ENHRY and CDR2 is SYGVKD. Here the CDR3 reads CAISGQLPSSTDTQYF. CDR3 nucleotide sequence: TGTGCCATCAGTGGGCAGCTACCGTCTAGCACAGATACGCAGTATTTT.

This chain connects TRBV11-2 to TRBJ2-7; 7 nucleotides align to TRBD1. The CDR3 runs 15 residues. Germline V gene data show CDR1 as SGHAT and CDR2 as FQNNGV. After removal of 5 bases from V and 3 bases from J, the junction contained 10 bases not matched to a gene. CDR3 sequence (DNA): TGTGCCAGCAGCCCTGGTAGGGGGCGAGACTACGAGCAGTACTTC. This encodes CASSPGRGRDYEQYF.

The CDR3: CATRDLNTEAFF. CDR3 bases: TGTGCCACCAGGGACCTGAACACTGAAGCTTTCTTT. The J gene is TRBJ1-1, the V gene TRBV11-1, with D maybe TRBD1 (5 bases). The germline V gene has CDR1 SGHAT and CDR2 FQDESV (reference sequence). CDR3 length equals 12 residues. Trimming took off 10 bases at V and 0 bases at J, with 9 bases between the two ends. The whole variable domain, remainder taken from reference TRBV11-1 and TRBJ1-1, is EAEVAQSPRYKITEKSQAVAFWCDPISGHATLYWYRQILGQGPELLVQFQDESVVDDSQLPKDRFSAERLKGVDSTLKIQPAELGDSAMYLCATRDLNTEAFFGQGTRLTVV.

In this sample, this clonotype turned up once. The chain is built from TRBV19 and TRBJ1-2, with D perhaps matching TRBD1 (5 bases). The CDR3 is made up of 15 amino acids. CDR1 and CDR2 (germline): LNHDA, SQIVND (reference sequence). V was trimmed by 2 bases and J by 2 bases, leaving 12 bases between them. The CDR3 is CASSITRQKNYGYTF. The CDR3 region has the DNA TGTGCCAGTAGTATAACGAGACAGAAAAACTATGGCTACACCTTC.

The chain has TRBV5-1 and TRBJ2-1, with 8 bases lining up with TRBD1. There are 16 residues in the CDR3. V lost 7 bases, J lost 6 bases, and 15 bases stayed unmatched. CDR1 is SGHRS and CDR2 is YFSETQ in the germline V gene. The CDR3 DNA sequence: TGCGCCAGCCAGCTTCATCTACAGGGGGAAACCAATGAGCAGTTCTTC. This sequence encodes CASQLHLQGETNEQFF.

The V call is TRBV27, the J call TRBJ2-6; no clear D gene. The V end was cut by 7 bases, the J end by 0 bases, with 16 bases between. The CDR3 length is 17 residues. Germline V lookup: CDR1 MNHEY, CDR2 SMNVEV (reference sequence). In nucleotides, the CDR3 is TGTGCCAGCAAGAGTCGGCTATATGACTCTGGGGCCAACGTCCTGACTTTC. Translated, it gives CASKSRLYDSGANVLTF. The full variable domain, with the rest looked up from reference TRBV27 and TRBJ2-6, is EAQVTQNPRYLITVTGKKLTVTCSQNMNHEYMSWYRQDPGLGLRQIYYSMNVEVTDKGDVPEGYKVSRKEKRNFPLILESPSPNQTSLYFCASKSRLYDSGANVLTFGAGSRLTVL.

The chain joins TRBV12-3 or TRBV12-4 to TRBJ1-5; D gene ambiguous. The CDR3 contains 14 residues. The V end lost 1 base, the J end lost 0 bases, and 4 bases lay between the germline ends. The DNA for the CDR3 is TGTGCCAGCAGTTTAGGTAATAGCAATCAGCCCCAGCATTTT. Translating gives CASSLGNSNQPQHF.

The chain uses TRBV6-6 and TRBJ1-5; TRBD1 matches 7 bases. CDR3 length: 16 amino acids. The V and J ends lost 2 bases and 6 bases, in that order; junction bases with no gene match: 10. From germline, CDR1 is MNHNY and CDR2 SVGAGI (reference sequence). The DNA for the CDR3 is TGTGCCAGCAGTTACCATCCCTCAGGGGGGGGTCAGCCCCAGCATTTT. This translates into CASSYHPSGGGQPQHF.

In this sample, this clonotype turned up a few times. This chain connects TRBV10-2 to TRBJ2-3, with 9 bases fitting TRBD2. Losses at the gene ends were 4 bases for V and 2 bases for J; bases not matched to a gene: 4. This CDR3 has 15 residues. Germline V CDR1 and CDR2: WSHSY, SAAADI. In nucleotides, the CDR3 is TGCGCCAGCAGTGTGCCTAGCGGGGCCACAGATACGCAGTATTTT. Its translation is CASSVPSGATDTQYF.